This TCR beta chain was documented in a study of blood T cell repertoires in COVID-19. The overall study: PBMCs, B-cell-depleted T cells, or T cells provided the cDNA or gDNA that made up the material.

Unmatched junction bases numbered 7, after V lost 1 base and J lost 2 bases. CDR1 is MDHEN and CDR2 is SYDVKM in the germline V gene. This CDR3 has 17 residues. Sequenced by immunoSEQ multiplex PCR; TCRdb stores in-frame clones only, minus some. The profile shows around 400,000 clones, roughly 88% of them singletons. The chain joins TRBV28 to TRBJ2-3; 9 nucleotides line up with TRBD2. The receptor comes from a woman aged 18-29 years who had been exposed to COVID-19. The sample taken for sequencing was PBMCs or T cells enriched from blood (not recorded which). The DNA of the CDR3 is TGTGCCAGCAGTTTATTGGCTAGCGGGGCCTCCACAGATACGCAGTATTTT. Its protein product is CASSLLASGASTDTQYF.